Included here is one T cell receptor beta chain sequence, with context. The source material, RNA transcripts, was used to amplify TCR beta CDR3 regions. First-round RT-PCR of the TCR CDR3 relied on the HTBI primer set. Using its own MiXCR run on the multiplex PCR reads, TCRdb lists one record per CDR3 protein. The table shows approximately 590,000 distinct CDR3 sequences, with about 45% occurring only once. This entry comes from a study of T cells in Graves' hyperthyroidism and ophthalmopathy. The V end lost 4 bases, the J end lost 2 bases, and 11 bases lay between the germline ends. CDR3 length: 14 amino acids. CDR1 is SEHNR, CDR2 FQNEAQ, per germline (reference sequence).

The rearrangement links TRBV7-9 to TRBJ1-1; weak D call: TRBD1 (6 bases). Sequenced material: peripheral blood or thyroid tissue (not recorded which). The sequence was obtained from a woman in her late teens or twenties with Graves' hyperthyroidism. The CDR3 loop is CASSSGGANTEAFF. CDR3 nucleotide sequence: TGTGCCAGCAGCTCCGGGGGCGCTAACACTGAAGCTTTCTTT.